This T cell receptor beta chain was observed in a study of blood T cell repertoires in COVID-19. Study context: Donors in the United States, Italy and Spain gave samples during acute or convalescent COVID-19. PBMCs, B-cell-depleted T cells, or T cells were the source of the cDNA or gDNA that made up the material.

Study processing details: Reference gene primers were amplified, and this amplification served to estimate nucleated cell counts. Libraries were prepared by immunoSEQ multiplex PCR; TCRdb keeps only in-frame clonotypes and omits some of them. D and trimming come from the DNA, and the V and J calls and clone size come from that table. The sample yields 100,000 to 150,000 clones, around four fifths seen once. The V gene's germline CDR1 is SNHLY and CDR2 FYNNEI. V lost 7 bases and J lost 7; bases outside the gene matches: 6. The CDR3 runs 13 residues. Input material: peripheral blood. The clonotype was recovered from a man between 60 and 75 years old with acute or convalescent COVID-19. This chain uses TRBV2 with TRBJ1-4, with 7 bases aligning to TRBD1. CDR3 loop: CASKDRILEKLFF. Written as DNA, the CDR3 is TGTGCCAGCAAGGACAGGATCCTTGAAAAACTGTTTTTT.